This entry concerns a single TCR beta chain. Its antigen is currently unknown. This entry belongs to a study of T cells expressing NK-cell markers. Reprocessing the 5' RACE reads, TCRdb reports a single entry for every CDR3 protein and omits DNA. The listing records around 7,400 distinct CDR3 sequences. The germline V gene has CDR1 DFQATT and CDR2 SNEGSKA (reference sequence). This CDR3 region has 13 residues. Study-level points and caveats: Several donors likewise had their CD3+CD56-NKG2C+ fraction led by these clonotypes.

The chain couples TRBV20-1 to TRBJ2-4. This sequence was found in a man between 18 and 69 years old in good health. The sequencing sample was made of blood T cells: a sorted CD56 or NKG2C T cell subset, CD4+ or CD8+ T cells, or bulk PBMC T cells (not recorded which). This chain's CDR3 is CSVKAEAKNIQYF.